These 11 T cell receptor beta chains were sequenced from one sample in a study of post-analysis software for immune sequencing data (dated by TCRdb to about 2015). General study outcomes and caveats: Significantly higher frequencies in patients than in controls were found for roughly 5 TRBV segments, including TRBV5-6, TRBV5-1 and TRBV20-1.

To prepare the library, PCR was applied. Data came from an Illumina HiSeq 2500. To reduce PCR and sequencing biases, unique molecular identifiers were incorporated into the TCR beta cDNA libraries. TCRdb redid the processing of the public reads, applying fastp at Q25 and MiXCR, and retained in-frame beta chains. Here each entry gathers all rows of one CDR3 protein and keeps the most common genes and DNA. The table for this sample lists about 770,000 distinct CDR3 sequences; approximately 44% of them were counted only once. The ten most abundant clones make up approximately 5% of the sample. Antigens for these TCRs are unknown. Material for sequencing was blood. Every receptor here comes from a girl under 18 with multiple sclerosis.

With regard to this clonotype: The germline gene is not matched at one end of the junction; a read error may be the cause. The V call is TRBV29-1, the J call TRBJ2-2; D is possibly TRBD1 (6 bases). Germline loops: CDR1 SQVTM, CDR2 ANQGSEA. The CDR3 contains 15 residues. The CDR3 nucleotides read TGCAGCGTTGAAGACACAGGGCTACACACCGGGGAGCGGTTTTTT. This encodes CSVEDTGLHTGERFF.

This clonotype appeared a few times. The chain recombines TRBV2 with TRBJ2-7, with unresolved D. This CDR3 spans 13 amino acids. V lost 1 base to trimming and J lost 3 bases, with 7 bases between them. Germline CDR1 is SNHLY and CDR2 is FYNNEI. CDR3 loop: CASSEDGYYEQYF. In nucleotides, the CDR3 is TGTGCCAGCAGTGAAGACGGGTACTACGAGCAGTACTTC.

The chain carries TRBV20-1 and TRBJ2-3; 9 bases agree with TRBD2. CDR1 DFQATT and CDR2 SNEGSKA come from the germline V gene (reference sequence). Trimming took 3 bases from V and 4 from J; bases not matched to a gene: 8. The CDR3 has 15 amino acids. DNA for the CDR3: TGCAGTGCTAGCGCCCTAGCGGGAAGGTCAGATACGCAGTATTTT. It codes for CSASALAGRSDTQYF.

CDR3 sequence reads: CASSWAGGSLYEQYF. Written as DNA, the CDR3 is TGTGCCAGCAGTTGGGCTGGGGGGAGTCTCTACGAGCAGTACTTC. V and J are TRBV6-2 or TRBV6-3 and TRBJ2-4, with a possible D match to TRBD2 (6 bases). The DNA end favors TRBJ2-7, so the J call may be wrong. There are 15 residues in the CDR3. Germline V gives CDR1 MNHEY, CDR2 SVGEGT.

The chain has TRBV7-2 and TRBJ2-1, with 13 bases aligning to TRBD2. The ends lost 2 bases at V and 7 bases at J; junction bases unmatched: 5. CDR1 and CDR2 from the germline V gene are SGHTA and FQGNSA. There are 16 residues in the CDR3. CDR3 residues: CASSLRGTSGTNEQFF. CDR3 nucleotide sequence: TGTGCCAGCAGCTTAAGGGGGACTAGCGGGACGAATGAGCAGTTCTTC.

DNA for the CDR3: TGCAGCGCGGGGGCTACCTCGACCTACGAGCAGTACTTC. Encoded protein: CSAGATSTYEQYF. V is TRBV29-1 and J is TRBJ2-7; the D gene could be TRBD1 or TRBD2 (6 bases each). The CDR3 runs 13 residues. V lost 7 bases, J lost 2 bases, and 15 bases lay in between. The germline V gene encodes CDR1 SQVTM and CDR2 ANQGSEA.

The chain recombines TRBV7-9 with TRBJ1-1; 7 nucleotides match TRBD1. The CDR3 covers 17 residues. Germline V lookup: CDR1 SEHNR, CDR2 FQNEAQ (reference sequence). V gave up 3 bases and J gave up 6 bases; unmatched junction bases: 16. The CDR3 reads CASSFDWPSGTAAEAFF. CDR3 coding DNA: TGTGCCAGCAGCTTCGACTGGCCTTCCGGGACAGCCGCTGAAGCTTTCTTT. The full variable domain, rest sourced from reference TRBV7-9 and TRBJ1-1, is DTGVSQNPRHKITKRGQNVTFRCDPISEHNRLYWYRQTLGQGPEFLTYFQNEAQLEKSRLLSDRFSAERPKGSFSTLEIQRTEQGDSAMYLCASSFDWPSGTAAEAFFGQGTRLTVV.

V usage is TRBV5-1 and J usage is TRBJ1-6; D call uncertain. V lost 4 bases and J 7 bases, leaving 12 bases between the germline ends. There are 14 residues in the CDR3. The V gene's germline CDR1 is SGHRS and CDR2 YFSETQ. CDR3 protein: CASSGGSANSPLHF. CDR3 bases: TGCGCCAGCAGCGGCGGATCGGCGAATTCACCCCTCCACTTT.

This rearrangement joins TRBV7-3 to TRBJ2-7; D gene uncertain. V was shortened by 0 bases and J by 7 bases, with 25 bases between the two germline ends. The CDR3 runs to 18 residues. Germline V gives CDR1 SGHTA, CDR2 FQGTGA. CDR3 sequence reads: CASSLTSCARTVRWEQYF. CDR3 nucleotide sequence: TGTGCCAGCAGCTTAACCTCCTGTGCTCGGACGGTCCGGTGGGAGCAGTACTTC.

A few counts support this clonotype. The rearrangement uses TRBV4-1 and TRBJ2-7; TRBD2 matches at 9 bases. The CDR3 consists of 16 residues. The V gene's germline CDR1 is MGHRA and CDR2 YSYEKL. The trim removed 4 bases at V and 4 bases at J, leaving 11 bases unmatched. CDR3 loop: CASSPWEGLADYEQYF. The CDR3 DNA is TGCGCCAGCAGCCCCTGGGAGGGACTAGCAGATTACGAGCAGTACTTC.

This clonotype has only a few counts. The rearrangement joins TRBV12-3 or TRBV12-4 to TRBJ1-1, with 7 positions matching TRBD1. This CDR3 is 14 amino acids long. J gave up 2 bases and V 6 bases, and 6 bases lay outside the gene matches. CDR3 amino acids: CASRTGTANTEAFF. In nucleotides, the CDR3 is TGTGCCAGCAGAACTGGGACAGCCAACACTGAAGCTTTCTTT.